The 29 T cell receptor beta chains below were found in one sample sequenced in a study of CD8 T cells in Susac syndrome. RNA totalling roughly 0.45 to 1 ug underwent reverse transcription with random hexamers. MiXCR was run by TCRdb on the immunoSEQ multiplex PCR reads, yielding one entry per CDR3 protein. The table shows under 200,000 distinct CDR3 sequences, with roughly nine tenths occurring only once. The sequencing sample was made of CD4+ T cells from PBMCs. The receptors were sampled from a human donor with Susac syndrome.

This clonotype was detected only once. The CDR3 loop is CASSLAAGGRANYGYTF. CDR3 DNA sequence: TGTGCCAGCAGCTTAGCGGCCGGGGGACGGGCTAACTATGGCTACACCTTC. The J gene is TRBJ1-2, the V gene TRBV7-9, with D possibly matching TRBD1 (5 bases). Trimming took 0 bases from V and 0 from J, leaving 14 bases between them. CDR3 length: 17 residues. CDR1 SEHNR and CDR2 FQNEAQ come from the germline V gene (reference sequence).

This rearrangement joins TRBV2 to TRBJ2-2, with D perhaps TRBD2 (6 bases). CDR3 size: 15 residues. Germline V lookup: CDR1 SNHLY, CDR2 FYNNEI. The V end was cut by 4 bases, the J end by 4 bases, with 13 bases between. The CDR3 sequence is CASSAIAVGTGELFF. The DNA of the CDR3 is TGTGCCAGCAGTGCCATAGCGGTAGGCACCGGGGAGCTGTTTTTT.

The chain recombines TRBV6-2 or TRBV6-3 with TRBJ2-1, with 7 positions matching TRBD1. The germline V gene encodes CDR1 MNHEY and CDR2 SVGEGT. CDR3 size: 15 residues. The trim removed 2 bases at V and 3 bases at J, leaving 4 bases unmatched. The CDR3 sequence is CASSYGSGGYNEQFF. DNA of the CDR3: TGTGCCAGCAGTTACGGCTCAGGGGGCTACAATGAGCAGTTCTTC.

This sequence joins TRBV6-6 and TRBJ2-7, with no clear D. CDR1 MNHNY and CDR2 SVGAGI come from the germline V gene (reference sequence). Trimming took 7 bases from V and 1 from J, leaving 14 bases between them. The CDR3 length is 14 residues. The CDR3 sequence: CASTKGGTSYEQYF. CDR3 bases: TGTGCCAGCACCAAGGGCGGAACGTCCTACGAGCAGTACTTC.

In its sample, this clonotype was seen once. The CDR3 region is CASSRTRGTDTQYF. The CDR3 DNA sequence: TGTGCCAGCAGCCGCACTAGAGGCACAGATACGCAGTATTTT. This chain joins TRBV6-5 and TRBJ2-3; maybe TRBD2 (5 bases). The CDR3 totals 14 residues. V lost 6 bases and J lost 1, with 11 bases in between. Germline assignment: CDR1 MNHEY and CDR2 SVGAGI.

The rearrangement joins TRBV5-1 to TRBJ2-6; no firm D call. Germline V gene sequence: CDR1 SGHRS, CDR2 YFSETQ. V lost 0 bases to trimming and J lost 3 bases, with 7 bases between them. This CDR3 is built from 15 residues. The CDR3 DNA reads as TGCGCCAGCAGCTTGGATTGGGTTGGGGCCAACGTCCTGACTTTC. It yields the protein CASSLDWVGANVLTF.

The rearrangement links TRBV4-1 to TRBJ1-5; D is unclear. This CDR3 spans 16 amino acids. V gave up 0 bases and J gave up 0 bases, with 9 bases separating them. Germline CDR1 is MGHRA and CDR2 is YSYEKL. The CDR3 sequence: CASSQERAVSNQPQHF. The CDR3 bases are TGCGCCAGCAGCCAAGAACGGGCAGTTAGCAATCAGCCCCAGCATTTT.

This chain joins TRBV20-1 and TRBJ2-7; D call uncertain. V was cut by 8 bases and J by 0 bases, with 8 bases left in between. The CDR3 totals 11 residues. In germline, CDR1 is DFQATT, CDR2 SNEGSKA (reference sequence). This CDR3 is CSLTDSYEQYF. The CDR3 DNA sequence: TGCAGTCTAACAGACTCCTACGAGCAGTACTTC.

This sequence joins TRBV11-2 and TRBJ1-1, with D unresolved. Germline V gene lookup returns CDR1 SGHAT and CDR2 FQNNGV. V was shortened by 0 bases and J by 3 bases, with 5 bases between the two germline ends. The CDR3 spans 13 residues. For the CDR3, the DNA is TGTGCCAGCAGCTTAGAGGAGGACACTGAAGCTTTCTTT. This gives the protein CASSLEEDTEAFF. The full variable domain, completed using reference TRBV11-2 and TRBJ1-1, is EAGVAQSPRYKIIEKRQSVAFWCNPISGHATLYWYQQILGQGPKLLIQFQNNGVVDDSQLPKDRFSAERLKGVDSTLKIQPAKLEDSAVYLCASSLEEDTEAFFGQGTRLTVV.

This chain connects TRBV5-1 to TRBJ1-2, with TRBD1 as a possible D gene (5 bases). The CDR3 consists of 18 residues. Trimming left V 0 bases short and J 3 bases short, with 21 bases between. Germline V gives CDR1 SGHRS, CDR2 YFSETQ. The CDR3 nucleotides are TGCGCCAGCAGCTTGGCTGGGGGGAAGGGGAAAAGGGACTATGGCTACACCTTC. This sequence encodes CASSLAGGKGKRDYGYTF. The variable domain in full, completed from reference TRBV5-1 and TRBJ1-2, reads KAGVTQTPRYLIKTRGQQVTLSCSPISGHRSVSWYQQTPGQGLQFLFEYFSETQRNKGNFPGRFSGRQFSNSRSEMNVSTLELGDSALYLCASSLAGGKGKRDYGYTFGSGTRLTVV.

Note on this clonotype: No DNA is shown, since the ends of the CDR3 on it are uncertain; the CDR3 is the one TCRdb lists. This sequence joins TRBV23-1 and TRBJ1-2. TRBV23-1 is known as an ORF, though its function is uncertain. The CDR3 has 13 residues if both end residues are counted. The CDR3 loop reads CASSTSLIGGYTF.

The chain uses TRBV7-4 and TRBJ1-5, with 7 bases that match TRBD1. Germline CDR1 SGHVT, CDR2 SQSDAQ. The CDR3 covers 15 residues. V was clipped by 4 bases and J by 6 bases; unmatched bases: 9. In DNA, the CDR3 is TGTGCCAGCAGCTGTCGACAGGGAAACAGTCAGCCCCAGCATTTT. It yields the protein CASSCRQGNSQPQHF.

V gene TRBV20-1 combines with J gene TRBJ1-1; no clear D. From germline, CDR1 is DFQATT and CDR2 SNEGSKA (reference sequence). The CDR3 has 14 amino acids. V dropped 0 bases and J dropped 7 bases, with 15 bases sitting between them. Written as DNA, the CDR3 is TGCAGTGCTAGAGATCCTATAGGGATCATTGAAGCTTTCTTT. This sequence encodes CSARDPIGIIEAFF.

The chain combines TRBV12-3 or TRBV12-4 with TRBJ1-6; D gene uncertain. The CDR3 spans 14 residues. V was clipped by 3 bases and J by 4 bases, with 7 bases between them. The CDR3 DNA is TGTGCCAGCAGTTTCGAGGCTTATAATTCACCCCTCCACTTT. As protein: CASSFEAYNSPLHF.

This chain's CDR3 is CASRMVGGRVGNEQFF. CDR3 coding DNA: TGTGCCAGCCGAATGGTAGGAGGCAGGGTGGGCAATGAGCAGTTCTTC. The chain combines TRBV28 with TRBJ2-1; the D call may be TRBD1 or TRBD2 (5 bases each). This CDR3 spans 16 amino acids. V dropped 8 bases and J dropped 6 bases, with 23 bases sitting between them. CDR1 is MDHEN, CDR2 SYDVKM, per germline.

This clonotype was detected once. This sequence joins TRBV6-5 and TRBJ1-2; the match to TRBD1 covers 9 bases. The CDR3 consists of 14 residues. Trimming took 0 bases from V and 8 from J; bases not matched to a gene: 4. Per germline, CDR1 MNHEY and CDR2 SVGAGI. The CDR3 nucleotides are TGTGCCAGCAGTTACTCGGACAGGGGTAGAGGCTACACCTTC. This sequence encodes CASSYSDRGRGYTF.

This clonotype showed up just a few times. In nucleotides, the CDR3 is TGCAGTGGCATGAAGGGGTTCGCAGATACGCAGTATTTT. This sequence encodes CSGMKGFADTQYF. The chain has TRBV29-1 and TRBJ2-3, with D tentatively TRBD1 (5 bases). The CDR3 is made up of 13 amino acids. Germline V CDR1 and CDR2: SQVTM, ANQGSEA.

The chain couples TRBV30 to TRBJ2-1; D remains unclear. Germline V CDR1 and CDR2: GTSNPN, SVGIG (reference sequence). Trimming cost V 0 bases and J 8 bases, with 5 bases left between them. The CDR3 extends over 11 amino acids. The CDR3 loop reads CAWSVQYEQFF. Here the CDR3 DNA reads TGTGCCTGGAGTGTACAGTATGAGCAGTTCTTC.

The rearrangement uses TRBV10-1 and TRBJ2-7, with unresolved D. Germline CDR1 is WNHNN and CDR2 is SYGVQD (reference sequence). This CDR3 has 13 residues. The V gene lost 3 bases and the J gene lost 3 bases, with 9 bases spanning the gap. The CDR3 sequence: CASSDRVGYEQYF. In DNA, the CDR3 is TGCGCCAGCAGTGATCGGGTAGGCTACGAGCAGTACTTC.

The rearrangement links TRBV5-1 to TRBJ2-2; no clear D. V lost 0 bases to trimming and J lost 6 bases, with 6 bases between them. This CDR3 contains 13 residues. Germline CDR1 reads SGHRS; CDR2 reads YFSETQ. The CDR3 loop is CASSLEVAGELFF. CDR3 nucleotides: TGCGCCAGCAGCTTGGAAGTAGCCGGGGAGCTGTTTTTT.

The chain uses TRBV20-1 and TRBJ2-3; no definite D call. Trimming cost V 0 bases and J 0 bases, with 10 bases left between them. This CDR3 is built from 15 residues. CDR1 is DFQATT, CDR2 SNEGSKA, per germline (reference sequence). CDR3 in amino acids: CSARDLGVSTDTQYF. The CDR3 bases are TGCAGTGCTAGAGATCTCGGTGTAAGCACAGATACGCAGTATTTT.

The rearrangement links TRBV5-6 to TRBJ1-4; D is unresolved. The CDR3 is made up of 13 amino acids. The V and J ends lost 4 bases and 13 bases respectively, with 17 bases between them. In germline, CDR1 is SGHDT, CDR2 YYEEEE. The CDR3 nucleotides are TGTGCCAGCAGCGTAAGGACCAGCGAAGTACTGTTTTTT. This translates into CASSVRTSEVLFF.

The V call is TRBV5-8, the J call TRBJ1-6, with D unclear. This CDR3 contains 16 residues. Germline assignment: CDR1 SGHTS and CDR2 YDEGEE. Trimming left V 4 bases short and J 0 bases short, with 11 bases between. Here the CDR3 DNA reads TGTGCCAGCAGCCCCTGGGGAGGCTCCTATAATTCACCCCTCCACTTT. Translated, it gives CASSPWGGSYNSPLHF.

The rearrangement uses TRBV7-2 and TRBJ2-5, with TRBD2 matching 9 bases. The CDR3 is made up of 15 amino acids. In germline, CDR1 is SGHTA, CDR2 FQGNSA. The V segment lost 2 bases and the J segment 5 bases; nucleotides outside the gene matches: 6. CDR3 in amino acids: CASSLSSGSGETQYF. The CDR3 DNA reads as TGTGCCAGCAGCTTAAGTAGCGGGAGCGGGGAGACCCAGTACTTC.

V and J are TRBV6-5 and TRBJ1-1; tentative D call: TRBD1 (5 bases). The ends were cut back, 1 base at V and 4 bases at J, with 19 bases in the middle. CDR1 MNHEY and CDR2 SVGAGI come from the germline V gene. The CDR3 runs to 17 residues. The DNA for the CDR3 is TGTGCCAGCAGTTACTACTCAGGGACGGCTACAATCACTGAAGCTTTCTTT. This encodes CASSYYSGTATITEAFF.

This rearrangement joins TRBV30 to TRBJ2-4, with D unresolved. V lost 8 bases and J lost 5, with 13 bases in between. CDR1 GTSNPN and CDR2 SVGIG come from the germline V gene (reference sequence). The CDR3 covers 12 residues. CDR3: CAISRRENIQYF. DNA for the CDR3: TGTGCCATTTCCCGCAGAGAAAACATTCAGTACTTC. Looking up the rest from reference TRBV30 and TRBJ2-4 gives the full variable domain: SQTIHQWPATLVQPVGSPLSLECTVEGTSNPNLYWYRQAAGRGLQLLFYSVGIGQISSEVPQNLSASRPQDRQFILSSKKLLLSDSGFYLCAISRRENIQYFGAGTRLSVL.

Written as DNA, the CDR3 is TGTGCCAGTAGTATAGAGACGGGAAATCAGCCCCAGCATTTT. It is translated as CASSIETGNQPQHF. V usage is TRBV19 and J usage is TRBJ1-5; no definite D call. The germline V gene has CDR1 LNHDA and CDR2 SQIVND (reference sequence). V gave up 0 bases and J gave up 4 bases, with 7 bases separating them. CDR3 length: 14 residues.

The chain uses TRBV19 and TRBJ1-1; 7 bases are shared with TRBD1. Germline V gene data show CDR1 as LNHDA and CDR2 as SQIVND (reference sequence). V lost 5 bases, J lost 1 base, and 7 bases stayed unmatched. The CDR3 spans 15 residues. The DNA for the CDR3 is TGTGCCAGTAGTCTGAGACAGGGAGGGAACACTGAAGCTTTCTTT. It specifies CASSLRQGGNTEAFF.

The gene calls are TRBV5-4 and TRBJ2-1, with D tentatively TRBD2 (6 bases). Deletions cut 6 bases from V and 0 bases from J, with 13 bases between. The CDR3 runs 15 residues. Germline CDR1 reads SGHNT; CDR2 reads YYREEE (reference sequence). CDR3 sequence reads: CASKGLQSSYNEQFF. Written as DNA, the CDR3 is TGTGCCAGCAAGGGACTCCAGAGCTCCTACAATGAGCAGTTCTTC.